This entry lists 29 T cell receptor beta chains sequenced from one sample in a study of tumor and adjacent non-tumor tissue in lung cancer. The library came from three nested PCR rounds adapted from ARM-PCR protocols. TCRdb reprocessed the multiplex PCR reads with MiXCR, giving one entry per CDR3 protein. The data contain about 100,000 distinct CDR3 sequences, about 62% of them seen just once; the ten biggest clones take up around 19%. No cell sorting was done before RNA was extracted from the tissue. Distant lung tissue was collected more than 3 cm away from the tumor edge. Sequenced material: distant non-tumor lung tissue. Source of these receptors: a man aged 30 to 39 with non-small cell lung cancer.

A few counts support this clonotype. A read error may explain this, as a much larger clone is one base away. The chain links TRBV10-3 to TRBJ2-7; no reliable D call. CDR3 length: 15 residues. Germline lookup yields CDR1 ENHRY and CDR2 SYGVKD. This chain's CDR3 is CAICESDGKAYEQYF. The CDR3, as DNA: TGTGCCATCTGTGAGTCGGATGGGAAGGCCTACGAGCAGTACTTC.

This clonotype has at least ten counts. The CDR3 is CASSPGLAGWTDTQYF. For the CDR3, the DNA is TGTGCCAGCAGCCCTGGACTAGCGGGCTGGACAGATACGCAGTATTTT. The chain uses TRBV28 and TRBJ2-3, with 11 positions matching TRBD2. The J segment lost 3 bases and the V segment lost 6 bases, leaving 8 bases of the junction unmatched. The CDR3 spans 16 residues. Germline V gene data show CDR1 as MDHEN and CDR2 as SYDVKM. Full variable domain (missing parts from reference TRBV28 and TRBJ2-3): DVKVTQSSRYLVKRTGEKVFLECVQDMDHENMFWYRQDPGLGLRLIYFSYDVKMKEKGDIPEGYSVSREKKERFSLILESASTNQTSMYLCASSPGLAGWTDTQYFGPGTRLTVL.

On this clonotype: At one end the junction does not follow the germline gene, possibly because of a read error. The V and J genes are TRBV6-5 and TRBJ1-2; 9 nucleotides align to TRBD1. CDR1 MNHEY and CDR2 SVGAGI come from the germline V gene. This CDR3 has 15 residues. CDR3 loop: CASSDPGTGNYGYTF. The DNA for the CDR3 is TGTGCCAGCAGTGACCCCGGGACAGGGAACTATGGCTACACGTTC.

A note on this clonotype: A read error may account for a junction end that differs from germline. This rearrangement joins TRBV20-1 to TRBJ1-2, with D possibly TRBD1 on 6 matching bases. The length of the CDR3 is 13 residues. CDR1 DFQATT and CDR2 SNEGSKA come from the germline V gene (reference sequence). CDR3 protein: CGAGDGTSYGYTF. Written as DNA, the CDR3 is TGCGGTGCTGGAGATGGGACAAGCTATGGCTACACCTTC.

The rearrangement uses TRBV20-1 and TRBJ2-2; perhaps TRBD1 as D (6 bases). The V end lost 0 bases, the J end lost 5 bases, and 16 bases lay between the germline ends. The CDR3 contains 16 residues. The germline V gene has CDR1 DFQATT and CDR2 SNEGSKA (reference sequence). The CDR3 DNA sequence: TGCAGTGCTAGAGACCCGACAGGAACTAATACCGGGGAGCTGTTTTTT. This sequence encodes CSARDPTGTNTGELFF.

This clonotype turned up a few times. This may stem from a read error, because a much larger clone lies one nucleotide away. The CDR3 sequence is CASSKGDEGSYEQYF. The CDR3 nucleotides read TGTGCCAGCAGCAAAGGAGACGAGGGCTCCTACGAGCAGTACTTC. The chain joins TRBV4-2 to TRBJ2-7; TRBD2 is a possible D gene (5 bases). This CDR3 has 15 amino acids. The ends were cut back, 5 bases at V and 0 bases at J, with 14 bases in the middle. Germline V gives CDR1 LGHNA, CDR2 YNFKEQ.

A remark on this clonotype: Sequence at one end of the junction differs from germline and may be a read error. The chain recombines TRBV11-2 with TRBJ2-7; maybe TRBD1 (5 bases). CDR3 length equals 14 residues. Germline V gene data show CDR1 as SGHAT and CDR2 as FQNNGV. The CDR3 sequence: CASGLGDGEYEQYF. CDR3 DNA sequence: TGTGCCAGCGGCTTAGGGGATGGAGAGTACGAGCAGTACTTC. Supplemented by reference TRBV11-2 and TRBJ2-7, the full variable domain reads EAGVAQSPRYKIIEKRQSVAFWCNPISGHATLYWYQQILGQGPKLLIQFQNNGVVDDSQLPKDRFSAERLKGVDSTLKIQPAKLEDSAVYLCASGLGDGEYEQYFGPGTRLTVT.

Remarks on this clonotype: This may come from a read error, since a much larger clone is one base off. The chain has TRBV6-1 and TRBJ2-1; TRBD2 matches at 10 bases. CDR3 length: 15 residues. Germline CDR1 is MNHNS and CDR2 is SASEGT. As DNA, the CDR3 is TGTGCCAGCGCATCCAGGACTAGCGGATACAATGAGCGGTTCTTC. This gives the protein CASASRTSGYNERFF.

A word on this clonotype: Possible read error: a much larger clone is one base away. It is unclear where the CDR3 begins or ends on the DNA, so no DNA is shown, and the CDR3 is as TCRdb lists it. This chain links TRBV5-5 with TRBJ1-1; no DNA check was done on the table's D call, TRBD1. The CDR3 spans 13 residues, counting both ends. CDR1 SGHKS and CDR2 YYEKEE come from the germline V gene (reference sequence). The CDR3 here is CASSWGGGTETFF.

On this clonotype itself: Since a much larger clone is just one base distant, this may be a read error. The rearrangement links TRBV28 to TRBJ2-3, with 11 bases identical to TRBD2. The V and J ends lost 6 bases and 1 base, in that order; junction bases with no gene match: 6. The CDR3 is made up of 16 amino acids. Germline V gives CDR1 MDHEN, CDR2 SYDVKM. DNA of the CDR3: TGTGCCAGCAGCCCTGGACTAGCGGGCTGCACAGATACGCAGTATTTT. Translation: CASSPGLAGCTDTQYF.

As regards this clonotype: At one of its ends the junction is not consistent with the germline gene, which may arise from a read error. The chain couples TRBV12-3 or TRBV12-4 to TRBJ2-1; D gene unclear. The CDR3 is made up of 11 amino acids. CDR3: CGSTLGNEQFF. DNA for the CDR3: TGTGGCAGCACCCTAGGCAATGAGCAGTTCTTC.

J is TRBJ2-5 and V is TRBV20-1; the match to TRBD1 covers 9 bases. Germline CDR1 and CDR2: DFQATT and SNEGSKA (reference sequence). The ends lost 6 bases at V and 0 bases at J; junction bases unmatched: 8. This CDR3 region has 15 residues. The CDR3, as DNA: TGCAGTGCCAACACAGGGGGCCCGTACCAAGAGACCCAGTACTTC. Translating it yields CSANTGGPYQETQYF.

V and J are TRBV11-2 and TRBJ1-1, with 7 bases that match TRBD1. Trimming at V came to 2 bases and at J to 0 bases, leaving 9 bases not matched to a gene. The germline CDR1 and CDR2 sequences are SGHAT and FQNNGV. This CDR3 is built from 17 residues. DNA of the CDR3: TGTGCCAGCAGCTTAATCTCGGGACAGCTCATGAACACTGAAGCTTTCTTT. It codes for CASSLISGQLMNTEAFF.

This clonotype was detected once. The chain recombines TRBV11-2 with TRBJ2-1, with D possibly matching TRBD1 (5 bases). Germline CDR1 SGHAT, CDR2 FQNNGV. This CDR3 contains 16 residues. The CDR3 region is CSNSSLVVGPSNEQFF. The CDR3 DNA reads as TGTAGCAACAGCTCGCTCGTAGTGGGGCCTTCCAATGAGCAGTTCTTC. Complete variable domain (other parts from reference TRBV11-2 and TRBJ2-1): EAGVAQSPRYKIIEKRQSVAFWCNPISGHATLYWYQQILGQGPKLLIQFQNNGVVDDSQLPKDRFSAERLKGVDSTLKIQPAKLEDSAVYLCSNSSLVVGPSNEQFFGPGTRLTVL.

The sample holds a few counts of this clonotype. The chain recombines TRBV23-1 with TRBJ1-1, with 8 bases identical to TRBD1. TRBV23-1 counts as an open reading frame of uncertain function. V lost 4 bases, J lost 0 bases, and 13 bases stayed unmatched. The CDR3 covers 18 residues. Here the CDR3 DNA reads TGCGCCAGCAGTCTCAATTTATGGACAGGGTTCATGAACACTGAAGCTTTCTTT. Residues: CASSLNLWTGFMNTEAFF.

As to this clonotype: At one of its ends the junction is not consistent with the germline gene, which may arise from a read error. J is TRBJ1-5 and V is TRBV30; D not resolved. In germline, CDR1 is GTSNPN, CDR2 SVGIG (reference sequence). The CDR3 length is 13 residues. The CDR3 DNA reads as TGTGCCTGGAGTTCATATAGCTATCAGTCCCAGCATTTT. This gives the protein CAWSSYSYQSQHF.

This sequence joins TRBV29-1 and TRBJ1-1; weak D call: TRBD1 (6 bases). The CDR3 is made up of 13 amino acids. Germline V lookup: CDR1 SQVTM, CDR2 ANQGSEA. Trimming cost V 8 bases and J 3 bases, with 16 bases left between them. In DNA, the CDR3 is TGCAGCTCGTCAGGGGACTCTGACACTGAAGCTTTCTTT. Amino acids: CSSSGDSDTEAFF.

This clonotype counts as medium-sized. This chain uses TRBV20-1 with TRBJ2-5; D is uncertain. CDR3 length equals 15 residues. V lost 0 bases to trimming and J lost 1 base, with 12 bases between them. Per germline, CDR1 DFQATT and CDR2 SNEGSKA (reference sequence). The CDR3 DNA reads TGCAGTGCTAGAGAAGACTGGGGATTCCAAGAGACCCAGTACTTC. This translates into CSAREDWGFQETQYF.

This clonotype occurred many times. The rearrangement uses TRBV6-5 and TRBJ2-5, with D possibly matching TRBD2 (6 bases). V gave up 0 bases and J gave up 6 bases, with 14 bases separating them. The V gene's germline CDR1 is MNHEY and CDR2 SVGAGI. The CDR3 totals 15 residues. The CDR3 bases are TGTGCCAGCAGTTACTCGAATGGGGGAGGAAAGACCCAGTACTTC. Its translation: CASSYSNGGGKTQYF.

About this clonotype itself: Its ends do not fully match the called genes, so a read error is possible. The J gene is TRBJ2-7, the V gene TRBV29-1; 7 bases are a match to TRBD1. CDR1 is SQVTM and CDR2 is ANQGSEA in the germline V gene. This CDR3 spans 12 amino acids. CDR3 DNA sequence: TGCAGCGTTCACAGGGGCTCCTACGAGCAGTGTTTC. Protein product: CSVHRGSYEQCF.

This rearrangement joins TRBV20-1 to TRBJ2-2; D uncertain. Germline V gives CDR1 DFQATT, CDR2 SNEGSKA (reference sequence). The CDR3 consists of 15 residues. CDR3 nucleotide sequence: TGCAATGCGCGGATAGCAGGAGCGAACACCGGGGAGCTGTTTTTT. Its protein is CNARIAGANTGELFF.

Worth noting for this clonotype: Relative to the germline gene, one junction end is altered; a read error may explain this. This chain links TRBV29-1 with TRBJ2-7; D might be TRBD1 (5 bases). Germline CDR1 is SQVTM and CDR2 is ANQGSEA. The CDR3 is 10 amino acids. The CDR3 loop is CSVLGHEQYF. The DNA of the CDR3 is TGCAGCGTTCTCGGACACGAACAGTACTTC.

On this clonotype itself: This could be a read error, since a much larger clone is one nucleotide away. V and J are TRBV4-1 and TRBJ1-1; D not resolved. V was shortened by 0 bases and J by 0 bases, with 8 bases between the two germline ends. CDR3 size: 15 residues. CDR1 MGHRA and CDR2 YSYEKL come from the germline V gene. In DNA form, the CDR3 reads TGCGCCAGCAGCCAAGAATTCACGATGAACACTGAAGCTTTCTTT. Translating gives CASSQEFTMNTEAFF.

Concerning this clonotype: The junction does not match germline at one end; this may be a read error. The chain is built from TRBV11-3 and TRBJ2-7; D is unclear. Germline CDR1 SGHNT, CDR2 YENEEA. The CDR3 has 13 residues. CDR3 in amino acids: CASSPVTSYEHYF. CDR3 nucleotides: TGTGCCAGCAGCCCAGTGACTTCCTACGAGCATTACTTC.

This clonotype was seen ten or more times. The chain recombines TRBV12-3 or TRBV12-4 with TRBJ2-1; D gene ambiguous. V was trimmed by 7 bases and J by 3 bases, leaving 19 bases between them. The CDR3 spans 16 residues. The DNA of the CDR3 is TGTGCCAGCACCCGGTCGATGGCCGAGAACTACAATGAGCAGTTCTTC. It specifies CASTRSMAENYNEQFF.

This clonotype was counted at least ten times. The CDR3 here is CSARLFSSYNEQFF. CDR3 sequence (DNA): TGCAGTGCTAGACTATTTAGCTCCTACAATGAGCAGTTCTTC. J is TRBJ2-1 and V is TRBV20-1, with unresolved D. This CDR3 is 14 amino acids long. Germline CDR1 DFQATT, CDR2 SNEGSKA (reference sequence). V lost 2 bases and J 0 bases, leaving 8 bases between the germline ends.

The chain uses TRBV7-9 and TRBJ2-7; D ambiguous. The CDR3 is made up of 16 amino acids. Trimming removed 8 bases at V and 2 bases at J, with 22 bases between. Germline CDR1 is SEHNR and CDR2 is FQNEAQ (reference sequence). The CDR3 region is CASLTPGKVDAYEQYF. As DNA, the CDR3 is TGTGCCAGCCTTACGCCCGGAAAGGTGGATGCCTACGAGCAGTACTTC.

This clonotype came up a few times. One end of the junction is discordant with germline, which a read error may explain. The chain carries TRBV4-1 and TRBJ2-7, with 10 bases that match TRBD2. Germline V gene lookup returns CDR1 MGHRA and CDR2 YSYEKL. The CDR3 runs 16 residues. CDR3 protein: CASSQDEAGGIYEQYF. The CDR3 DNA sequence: TGCGCCAGTAGCCAAGATGAAGCGGGGGGGATCTACGAGCAGTACTTC.

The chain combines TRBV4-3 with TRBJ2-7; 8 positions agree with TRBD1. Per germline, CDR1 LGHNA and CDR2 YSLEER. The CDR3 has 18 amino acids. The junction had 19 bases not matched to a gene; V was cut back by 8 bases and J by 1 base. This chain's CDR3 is CASGQDWEGRGQSYEQYF. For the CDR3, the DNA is TGCGCCAGCGGTCAAGATTGGGAAGGCAGGGGGCAGTCCTACGAGCAGTACTTC.